The 20 T cell receptor beta chains below all came from one sample that was sequenced in a study of blood T cells in healthy people across ages. Then a second PCR, running about 7 to 11 cycles, was carried out with a sample-barcoded 5' primer and a J-beta primer mix. TCRdb fed the 5' RACE reads into MiXCR, producing one record per CDR3 protein. Of just over 1 million distinct CDR3 sequences listed, 40% to 55% are singletons. The sample consisted of blood. All receptors derive from a woman aged 55 to 70 in good health.

This clonotype was recorded a few times. The chain joins TRBV20-1 to TRBJ2-7; 7 bases are a match to TRBD2. This CDR3 contains 13 residues. V shed 4 bases and J 3 bases; nucleotides not matched to a gene: 6. The V gene's germline CDR1 is DFQATT and CDR2 SNEGSKA (reference sequence). The CDR3 reads CSANTGTIYEQYF. The CDR3 coding sequence is TGCAGTGCTAATACCGGGACTATCTACGAGCAGTACTTC.

The V and J genes are TRBV24-1 and TRBJ2-2, with D perhaps matching TRBD1 (5 bases). Trimming pared 6 bases from V and 6 bases from J, leaving 7 bases between. Germline lookup yields CDR1 KGHDR and CDR2 SFDVKD. This CDR3 contains 12 residues. The CDR3 DNA reads TGTGCCACCAGTTTGGGGCCCGGGGAGCTGTTTTTT. Translated, it gives CATSLGPGELFF.

The V call is TRBV6-6, the J call TRBJ1-1; D might be TRBD1 (6 bases). With 0 bases removed from V and 4 bases from J, the gap between germline ends came to 15 bases. From germline, CDR1 is MNHNY and CDR2 SVGAGI (reference sequence). This CDR3 is 16 amino acids long. This CDR3 is CASSYSIGGAGTEAFF. CDR3 nucleotide sequence: TGTGCCAGCAGTTACTCGATTGGGGGCGCTGGCACTGAAGCTTTCTTT.

The rearrangement joins TRBV11-2 to TRBJ2-1; 14 nucleotides agree with TRBD2. The V gene end was trimmed by 8 bases and the J gene end by 5 bases; junction bases not matched to a gene: 11. This CDR3 is built from 17 residues. The V gene's germline CDR1 is SGHAT and CDR2 FQNNGV. CDR3 bases: TGTGCCAGCGAGCCGACTAGCGGGAGGGCCCTCGACAATGAGCAGTTCTTC. This translates into CASEPTSGRALDNEQFF.

The chain joins TRBV7-8 to TRBJ1-1; perhaps TRBD1 as D (6 bases). V lost 1 base, J lost 3 bases, and 21 bases lay in between. Germline V gene sequence: CDR1 SGHVS, CDR2 FQNEAQ. The CDR3 loop spans 18 amino acids. CDR3 in amino acids: CASSLEFGTGTRDTEAFF. The CDR3 DNA sequence: TGTGCCAGCAGCTTAGAATTCGGAACAGGGACCAGGGACACTGAAGCTTTCTTT.

The chain is built from TRBV21-1 and TRBJ1-4; TRBD1, the table's D call, lacks a check against the DNA. TRBV21-1 is described as a pseudogene. The CDR3 has 14 amino acids. The DNA of the CDR3 is TGTGCCAGCAGCACCGTCCAGGGCTGGGGCAAACTGTTTTTT. This encodes CASSTVQGWGKLFF.

The chain combines TRBV20-1 with TRBJ2-3, with D hard to call. The ends were cut back, 8 bases at V and 0 bases at J, with 18 bases in the middle. Germline V lookup: CDR1 DFQATT, CDR2 SNEGSKA (reference sequence). The CDR3 is 15 residues long. This CDR3 is CSCSWRASSTDTQYF. For the CDR3, the DNA is TGCAGTTGCTCCTGGAGAGCGTCAAGCACAGATACGCAGTATTTT.

The genes are TRBV27 and TRBJ2-7, with D tentatively TRBD2 (6 bases). This CDR3 has 16 amino acids. Trimming pared 1 base from V and 4 bases from J, leaving 17 bases between. CDR1 and CDR2 (germline): MNHEY, SMNVEV (reference sequence). The CDR3 DNA reads TGTGCCAGCAGTTTATGGGGGGAGGCCTTCGGATACGAGCAGTACTTC. It codes for CASSLWGEAFGYEQYF.

This clonotype was seen only a few times. The chain employs TRBV6-4 and TRBJ2-1; no firm D call. Trimming removed 7 bases at V and 10 bases at J, with 14 bases between. The CDR3 runs to 12 residues. The V gene's germline CDR1 is MRHNA and CDR2 SNTAGT. The CDR3 reads CASNPLIGEQFF. The CDR3 DNA sequence: TGTGCCAGCAATCCACTTATCGGAGAGCAGTTCTTC.

This clonotype has just one count. J is TRBJ2-5 and V is TRBV4-1; no reliable D call. The DNA end favors TRBJ2-7, so the J call may be wrong. The germline V gene has CDR1 MGHRA and CDR2 YSYEKL. The CDR3 loop spans 13 amino acids. The CDR3 sequence is CASSQHGEYEQYF. The CDR3, as DNA: TGCGCCAGCAGCCAACACGGAGAATACGAGCAGTACTTC.

This clonotype was observed a handful of times. V usage is TRBV10-3 and J usage is TRBJ2-4; 12 positions match TRBD2. The J call is doubtful: the DNA matches TRBJ2-7 better. CDR1 and CDR2 from the germline V gene are ENHRY and SYGVKD. The CDR3 consists of 14 residues. The chain's CDR3 is CAISGLAGTYEQYF. In DNA, the CDR3 is TGTGCCATCAGCGGACTAGCGGGGACCTACGAGCAGTACTTC.

This chain uses TRBV20-1 with TRBJ2-3, with D perhaps matching TRBD2 (6 bases). The V and J ends lost 4 bases and 8 bases respectively, with 13 bases between them. CDR1 DFQATT and CDR2 SNEGSKA come from the germline V gene (reference sequence). This CDR3 region has 12 residues. CDR3 sequence: CSANLPAGTQYF. The CDR3 bases are TGCAGTGCTAACCTCCCAGCGGGTACGCAGTATTTT.

The rearrangement uses TRBV12-3 or TRBV12-4 and TRBJ2-4; the D is unclear. The assigned J gene may be wrong: the sequence end matches TRBJ2-7 better. The CDR3 length is 16 residues. Written as DNA, the CDR3 is TGTGCCAGCAGTTTATGGGTCTTACAAAGCTCCTACGAGCAGTACTTC. Protein sequence: CASSLWVLQSSYEQYF.

This clonotype was observed a few times. This chain connects TRBV28 to TRBJ2-7; TRBD2 matches at 7 bases. Germline lookup yields CDR1 MDHEN and CDR2 SYDVKM. The V gene end was trimmed by 1 base and the J gene end by 5 bases; junction bases not matched to a gene: 2. CDR3 length equals 13 residues. The CDR3 region is CASSLSGGNEQYF. CDR3 nucleotide sequence: TGTGCCAGCAGTTTATCCGGGGGGAACGAGCAGTACTTC. The whole variable domain, remainder taken from reference TRBV28 and TRBJ2-7, is DVKVTQSSRYLVKRTGEKVFLECVQDMDHENMFWYRQDPGLGLRLIYFSYDVKMKEKGDIPEGYSVSREKKERFSLILESASTNQTSMYLCASSLSGGNEQYFGPGTRLTVT.

V is TRBV2 and J is TRBJ2-4; 9 bases map to TRBD2. V dropped 8 bases and J dropped 6; count of bases not matched to a gene: 5. The CDR3 covers 13 residues. CDR1 is SNHLY, CDR2 FYNNEI, per germline. The CDR3 is CASLSGSGNIQYF. The DNA for the CDR3 is TGTGCCAGCCTTAGCGGGAGCGGAAACATTCAGTACTTC.

This clonotype was detected a few times. The chain couples TRBV14 to TRBJ2-6; D gene uncertain. CDR1 SGHDN and CDR2 FVKESK come from the germline V gene. The CDR3 contains 15 residues. V dropped 1 base and J dropped 4 bases, with 8 bases sitting between them. This CDR3 is CASSQGIGGANVLTF. DNA of the CDR3: TGTGCCAGCAGCCAAGGCATCGGGGGGGCCAACGTCCTGACTTTC.

The V call is TRBV20-1, the J call TRBJ1-4; no firm D call. The CDR3 covers 15 residues. The V and J ends lost 1 base and 1 base respectively, with 10 bases between them. CDR1 and CDR2 from the germline V gene are DFQATT and SNEGSKA (reference sequence). In nucleotides, the CDR3 is TGCAGTGCTAGAGCCTCGGGTAGAACTAATGAAAAACTGTTTTTT. It encodes CSARASGRTNEKLFF.

The rearrangement links TRBV6-5 to TRBJ1-1; 8 nucleotides line up with TRBD1. The J segment lost 0 bases and the V segment lost 7 bases, leaving 16 bases of the junction unmatched. Germline CDR1 MNHEY, CDR2 SVGAGI. There are 18 residues in the CDR3. The CDR3 DNA follows: TGTGCCAGCACCTACTCCCCCACAGGGGGTGGTGTGAACACTGAAGCTTTCTTT. Amino acid sequence: CASTYSPTGGGVNTEAFF.

The V and J genes are TRBV6-5 and TRBJ2-1; TRBD2 is a possible D gene (5 bases). CDR3 length: 18 amino acids. With 2 bases removed from V and 1 base from J, the gap between germline ends came to 18 bases. CDR1 MNHEY and CDR2 SVGAGI come from the germline V gene. The CDR3 spells CASSYAGLNALSYNEQFF. For the CDR3, the DNA is TGTGCCAGCAGTTACGCCGGACTCAATGCCCTATCCTACAATGAGCAGTTCTTC.

V gene TRBV29-1 combines with J gene TRBJ2-7; either TRBD1 or TRBD2 may supply D (5 bases each). The CDR3 extends over 12 amino acids. In germline, CDR1 is SQVTM, CDR2 ANQGSEA. The V end lost 4 bases, the J end lost 2 bases, and 9 bases lay between the germline ends. CDR3 nucleotides: TGCAGCGTTGGGGACGGAGCCTACGAGCAGTACTTC. Residues: CSVGDGAYEQYF.